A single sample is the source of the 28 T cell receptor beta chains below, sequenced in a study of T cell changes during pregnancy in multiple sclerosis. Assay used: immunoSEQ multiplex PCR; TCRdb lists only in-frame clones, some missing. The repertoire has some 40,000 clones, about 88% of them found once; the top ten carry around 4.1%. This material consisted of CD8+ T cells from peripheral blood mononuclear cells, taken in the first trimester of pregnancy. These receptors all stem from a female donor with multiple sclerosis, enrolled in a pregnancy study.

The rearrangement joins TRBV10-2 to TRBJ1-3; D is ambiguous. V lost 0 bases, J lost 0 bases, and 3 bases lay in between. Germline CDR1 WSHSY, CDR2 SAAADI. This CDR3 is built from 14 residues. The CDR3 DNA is TGCGCCAGCAGTGAGTCCGGCTCTGGAAACACCATATATTTT. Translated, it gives CASSESGSGNTIYF.

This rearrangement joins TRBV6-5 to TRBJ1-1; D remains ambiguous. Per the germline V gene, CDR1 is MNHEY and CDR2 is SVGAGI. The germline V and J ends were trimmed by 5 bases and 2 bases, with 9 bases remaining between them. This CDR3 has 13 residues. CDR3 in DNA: TGTGCCAGCAGTGATGAGGCTAACACTGAAGCTTTCTTT. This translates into CASSDEANTEAFF.

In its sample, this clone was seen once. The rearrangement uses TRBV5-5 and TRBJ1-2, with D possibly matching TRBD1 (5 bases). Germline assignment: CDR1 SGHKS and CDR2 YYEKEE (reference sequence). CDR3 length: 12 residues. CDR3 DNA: TGTGCTACACTCGGGGGGGATGGAGGCTACACCTTC. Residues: CATLGGDGGYTF.

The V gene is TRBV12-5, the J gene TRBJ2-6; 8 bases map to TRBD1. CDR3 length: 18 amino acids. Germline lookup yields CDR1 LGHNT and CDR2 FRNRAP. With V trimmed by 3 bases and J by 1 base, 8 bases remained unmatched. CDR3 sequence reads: CASGFSTGGRSGANVLTF. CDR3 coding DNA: TGTGCTAGTGGTTTCAGTACAGGGGGGAGGTCTGGGGCCAACGTCCTGACTTTC.

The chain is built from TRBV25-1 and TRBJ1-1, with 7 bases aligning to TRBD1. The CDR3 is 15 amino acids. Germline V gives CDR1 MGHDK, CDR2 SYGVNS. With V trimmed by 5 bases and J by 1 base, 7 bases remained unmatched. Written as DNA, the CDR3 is TGTGCCAGCAGTACTAACAGGGGCCCGAACACTGAAGCTTTCTTT. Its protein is CASSTNRGPNTEAFF.

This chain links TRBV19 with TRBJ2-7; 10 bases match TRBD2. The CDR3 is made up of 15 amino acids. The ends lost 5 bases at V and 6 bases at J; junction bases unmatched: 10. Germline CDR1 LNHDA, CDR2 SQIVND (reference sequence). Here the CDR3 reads CASSSSSGGISEQYF. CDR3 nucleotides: TGTGCCAGTAGTTCGTCTAGCGGGGGAATCTCCGAGCAGTACTTC.

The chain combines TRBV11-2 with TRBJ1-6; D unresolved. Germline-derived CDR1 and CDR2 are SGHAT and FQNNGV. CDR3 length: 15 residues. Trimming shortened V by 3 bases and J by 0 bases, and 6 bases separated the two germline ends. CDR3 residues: CASSFRGSYNSPLHF. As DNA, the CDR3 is TGTGCCAGCAGCTTTCGGGGCTCCTATAATTCACCCCTCCACTTT.

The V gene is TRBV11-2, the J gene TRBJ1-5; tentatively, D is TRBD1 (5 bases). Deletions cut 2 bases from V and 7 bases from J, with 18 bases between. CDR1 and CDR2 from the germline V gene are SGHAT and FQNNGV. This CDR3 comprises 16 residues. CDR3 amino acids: CASSLRGGIRIQPQHF. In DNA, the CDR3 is TGTGCCAGCAGCTTAAGGGGTGGGATCCGGATCCAGCCCCAGCATTTT.

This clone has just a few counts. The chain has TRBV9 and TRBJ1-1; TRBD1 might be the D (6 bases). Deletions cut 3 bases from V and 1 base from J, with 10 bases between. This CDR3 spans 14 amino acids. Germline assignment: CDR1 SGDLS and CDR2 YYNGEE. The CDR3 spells CASSGGQTNTEAFF. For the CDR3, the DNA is TGTGCCAGCAGCGGGGGACAAACGAACACTGAAGCTTTCTTT.

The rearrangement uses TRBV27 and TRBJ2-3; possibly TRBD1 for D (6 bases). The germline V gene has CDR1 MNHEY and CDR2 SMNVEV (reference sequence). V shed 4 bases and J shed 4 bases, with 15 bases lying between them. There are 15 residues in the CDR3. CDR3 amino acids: CASSWLGAIADTQYF. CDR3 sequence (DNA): TGTGCCAGCAGTTGGCTGGGGGCTATCGCAGATACGCAGTATTTT.

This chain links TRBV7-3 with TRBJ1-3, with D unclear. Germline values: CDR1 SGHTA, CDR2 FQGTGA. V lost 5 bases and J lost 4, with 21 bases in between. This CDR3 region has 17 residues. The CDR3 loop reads CASSLTSTGEGGNTIYF. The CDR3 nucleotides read TGTGCCAGCAGCCTTACCTCGACCGGGGAAGGGGGAAACACCATATATTTT.

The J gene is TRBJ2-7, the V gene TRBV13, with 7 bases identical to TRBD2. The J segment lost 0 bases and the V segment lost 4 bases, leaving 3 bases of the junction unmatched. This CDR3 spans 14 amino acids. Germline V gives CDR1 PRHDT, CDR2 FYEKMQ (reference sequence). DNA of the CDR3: TGTGCCAGCAGCTCGGGGGGTAGCTCCTACGAGCAGTACTTC. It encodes CASSSGGSSYEQYF.

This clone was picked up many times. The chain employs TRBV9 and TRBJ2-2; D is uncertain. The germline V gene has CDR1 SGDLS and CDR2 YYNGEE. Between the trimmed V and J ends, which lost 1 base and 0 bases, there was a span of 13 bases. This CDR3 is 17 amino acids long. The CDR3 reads CASSVNRQLANTGELFF. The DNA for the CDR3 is TGTGCCAGCAGCGTAAATAGACAACTCGCGAACACCGGGGAGCTGTTTTTT. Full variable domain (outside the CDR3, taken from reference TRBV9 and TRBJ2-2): DSGVTQTPKHLITATGQRVTLRCSPRSGDLSVYWYQQSLDQGLQFLIQYYNGEERAKGNILERFSAQQFPDLHSELNLSSLELGDSALYFCASSVNRQLANTGELFFGEGSRLTVL.

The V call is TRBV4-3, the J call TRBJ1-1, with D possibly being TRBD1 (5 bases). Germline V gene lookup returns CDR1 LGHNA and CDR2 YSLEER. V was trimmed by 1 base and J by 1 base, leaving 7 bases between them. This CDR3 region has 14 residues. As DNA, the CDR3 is TGCGCCAGCAGCCAAGTGGGGGGGAACACTGAAGCTTTCTTT. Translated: CASSQVGGNTEAFF.

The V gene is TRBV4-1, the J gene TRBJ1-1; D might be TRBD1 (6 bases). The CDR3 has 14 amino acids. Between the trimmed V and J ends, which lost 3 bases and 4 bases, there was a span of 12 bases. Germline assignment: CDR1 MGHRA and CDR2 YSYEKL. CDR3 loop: CASSQLDRGTEAFF. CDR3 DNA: TGCGCCAGCAGCCAGTTGGACAGAGGCACTGAAGCTTTCTTT.

CDR3 region: CASSSGQGLRTEAFF. The CDR3 DNA is TGTGCCAGCAGCTCCGGACAGGGCCTACGCACTGAAGCTTTCTTT. The chain couples TRBV7-6 to TRBJ1-1; 8 bases align to TRBD1. This CDR3 region has 15 residues. Germline V gene lookup returns CDR1 SGHVS and CDR2 FNYEAQ. The V segment lost 4 bases and the J segment 4 bases; nucleotides outside the gene matches: 8. The variable domain in full, completed from reference TRBV7-6 and TRBJ1-1, reads GAGVSQSPRYKVTKRGQDVALRCDPISGHVSLYWYRQALGQGPEFLTYFNYEAQQDKSGLPNDRFSAERPEGSISTLTIQRTEQRDSAMYRCASSSGQGLRTEAFFGQGTRLTVV.

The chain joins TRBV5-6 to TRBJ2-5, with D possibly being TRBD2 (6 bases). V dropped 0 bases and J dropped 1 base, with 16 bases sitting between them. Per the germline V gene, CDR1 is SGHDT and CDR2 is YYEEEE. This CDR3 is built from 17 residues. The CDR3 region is CASSLAEAGRTQETQYF. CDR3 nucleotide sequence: TGTGCCAGCAGCTTGGCCGAGGCTGGGAGGACCCAAGAGACCCAGTACTTC.

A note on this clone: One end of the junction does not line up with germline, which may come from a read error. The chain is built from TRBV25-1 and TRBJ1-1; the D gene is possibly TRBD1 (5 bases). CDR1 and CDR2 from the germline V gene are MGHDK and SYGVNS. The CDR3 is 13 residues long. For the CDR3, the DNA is TGTGCCGGCAGTGGGGGGGACGGGGGTGAAGCTTTCTTT. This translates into CAGSGGDGGEAFF.

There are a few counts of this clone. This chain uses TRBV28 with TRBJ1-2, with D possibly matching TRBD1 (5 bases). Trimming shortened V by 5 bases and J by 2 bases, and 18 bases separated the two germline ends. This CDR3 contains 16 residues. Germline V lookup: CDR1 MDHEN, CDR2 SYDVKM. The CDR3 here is CASSRPTVLANYGYTF. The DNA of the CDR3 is TGTGCCAGCAGTCGTCCGACAGTTCTAGCGAACTATGGCTACACCTTC.

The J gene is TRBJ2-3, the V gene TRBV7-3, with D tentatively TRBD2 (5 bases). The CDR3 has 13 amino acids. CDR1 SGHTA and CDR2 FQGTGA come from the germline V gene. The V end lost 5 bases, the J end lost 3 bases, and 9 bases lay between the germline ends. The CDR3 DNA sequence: TGTGCCAGCAGCGGACTCGGGACAGATACGCAGTATTTT. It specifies CASSGLGTDTQYF.

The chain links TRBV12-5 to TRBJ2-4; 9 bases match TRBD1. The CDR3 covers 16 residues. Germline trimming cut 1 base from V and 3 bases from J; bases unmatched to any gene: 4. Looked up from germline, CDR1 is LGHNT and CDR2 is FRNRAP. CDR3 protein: CASGLDTGGGKNIQYF. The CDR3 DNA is TGTGCTAGTGGTTTGGACACAGGGGGCGGCAAAAACATTCAGTACTTC.

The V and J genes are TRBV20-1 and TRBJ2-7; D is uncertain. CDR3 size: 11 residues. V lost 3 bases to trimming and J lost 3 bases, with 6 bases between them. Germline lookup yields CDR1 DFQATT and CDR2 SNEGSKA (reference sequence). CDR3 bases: TGCAGTGCTAGTATCGGCTACGAGCAGTACTTC. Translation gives CSASIGYEQYF.

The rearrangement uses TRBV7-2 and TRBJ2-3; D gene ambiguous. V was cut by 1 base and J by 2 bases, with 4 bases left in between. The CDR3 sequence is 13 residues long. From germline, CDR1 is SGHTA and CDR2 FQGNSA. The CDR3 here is CASSLVDTDTQYF. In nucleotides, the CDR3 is TGTGCCAGCAGCTTAGTAGACACAGATACGCAGTATTTT.

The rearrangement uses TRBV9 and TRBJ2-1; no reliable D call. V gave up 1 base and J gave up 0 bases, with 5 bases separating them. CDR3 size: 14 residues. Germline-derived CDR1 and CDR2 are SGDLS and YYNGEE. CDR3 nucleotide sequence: TGTGCCAGCAGCGTATACAGCTCCTACAATGAGCAGTTCTTC. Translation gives CASSVYSSYNEQFF.

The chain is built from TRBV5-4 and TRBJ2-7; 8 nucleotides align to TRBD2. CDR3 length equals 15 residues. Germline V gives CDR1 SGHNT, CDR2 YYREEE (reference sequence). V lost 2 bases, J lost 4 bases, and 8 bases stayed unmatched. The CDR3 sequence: CASSFLGGGLYEQYF. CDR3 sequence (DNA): TGTGCCAGCAGCTTCCTGGGCGGGGGGCTATACGAGCAGTACTTC.

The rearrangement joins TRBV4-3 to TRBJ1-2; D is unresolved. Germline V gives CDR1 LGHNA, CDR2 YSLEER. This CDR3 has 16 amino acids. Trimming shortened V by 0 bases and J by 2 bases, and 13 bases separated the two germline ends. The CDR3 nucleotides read TGCGCCAGCAGCCAAGATCGTGGTACAGAGAACTATGGCTACACCTTC. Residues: CASSQDRGTENYGYTF.

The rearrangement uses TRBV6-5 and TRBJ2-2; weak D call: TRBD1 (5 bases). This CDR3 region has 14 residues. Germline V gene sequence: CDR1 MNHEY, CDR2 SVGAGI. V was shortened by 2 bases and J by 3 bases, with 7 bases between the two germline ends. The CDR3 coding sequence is TGTGCCAGCAGTTACATACAGGACACCGGGGAGCTGTTTTTT. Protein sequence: CASSYIQDTGELFF.

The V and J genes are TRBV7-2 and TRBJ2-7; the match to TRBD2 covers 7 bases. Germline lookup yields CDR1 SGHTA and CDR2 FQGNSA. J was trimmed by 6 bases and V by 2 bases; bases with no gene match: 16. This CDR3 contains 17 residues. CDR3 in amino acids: CASSLNPFLAEGSEQYF. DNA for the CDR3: TGTGCCAGCAGCTTAAACCCCTTCCTAGCGGAGGGTAGCGAGCAGTACTTC. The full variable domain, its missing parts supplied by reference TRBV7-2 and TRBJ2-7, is GAGVSQSPSNKVTEKGKDVELRCDPISGHTALYWYRQSLGQGLEFLIYFQGNSAPDKSGLPSDRFSAERTGGSVSTLTIQRTQQEDSAVYLCASSLNPFLAEGSEQYFGPGTRLTVT.